This T cell receptor beta chain comes out of a study of prognosis after radiotherapy for stage I lung cancer. As for the study in general: Considered medically inoperable were all of the patients with non-small cell lung cancer. Aged roughly 50 to 84 years, with a median of around 74 years, the patients were 13 men and 6 women.

Points from the study as a whole: It is unknown whether the expanded TCR clones recognize the tumor.

Concerning this clonotype: What it binds is unknown.

The germline gives CDR1 SGHVS, CDR2 FNYEAQ. V dropped 2 bases and J dropped 1 base, with 13 bases sitting between them. The CDR3 consists of 16 residues. Genomic DNA served as the source from which two-round multiplex PCR generated TCR beta CDR3 amplicons. Gene-specific primers for each TRBV and TRBJ gene drove first-round PCR. TCRdb recomputed calls from the multiplex PCR reads with MiXCR, one row per CDR3 protein. The data show 11,000 or so distinct CDR3 sequences, with about 35% seen just once and approximately 57% held by the top ten. The sequencing used PBMCs, collected before or after stereotactic body radiation therapy (not recorded which). The receptor's source is a donor aged 50 or older with non-small cell lung cancer. The J gene is TRBJ2-3, the V gene TRBV7-6; D is ambiguous. The CDR3, as DNA: TGTGCCAGCAGCTTATTTTCAGGCGGACGCACAGATACGCAGTATTTT. Its translation: CASSLFSGGRTDTQYF.